These 15 T cell receptor beta chains came from one sample sequenced in a study of early T cells in non-severe SARS-CoV-2 infection. TCRdb called the 5' RACE reads again in MiXCR, with one record for every CDR3 protein. Of over 95,000 distinct CDR3 sequences listed, 15% to 20% are singletons. The material sequenced was whole blood. The receptors shown here come from an adult who was a healthcare worker with PCR-confirmed SARS-CoV-2 infection or an uninfected control (not recorded which).

The chain uses TRBV6-6 and TRBJ1-1; 7 nucleotides match TRBD1. V gave up 7 bases and J gave up 6 bases; unmatched junction bases: 5. Looked up from germline, CDR1 is MNHNY and CDR2 is SVGAGI (reference sequence). This CDR3 contains 12 residues. As DNA, the CDR3 is TGTGCCAGCAACGACAGGGAACCTGAAGCTTTCTTT. Translation: CASNDREPEAFF.

The genes are TRBV18 and TRBJ1-5; unclear D gene. Per germline, CDR1 KGHSH and CDR2 LQKENI. V was trimmed by 1 base and J by 1 base, leaving 11 bases between them. The CDR3 is made up of 16 amino acids. The CDR3 reads CASSPQASGSNQPQHF. The CDR3 DNA is TGTGCCAGCTCACCACAGGCATCGGGGAGCAATCAGCCCCAGCATTTT.

The chain links TRBV6-2 or TRBV6-3 to TRBJ2-5; D might be TRBD2 (6 bases). The germline gives CDR1 MNHEY, CDR2 SVGEGT. V lost 7 bases and J lost 8, with 29 bases in between. The CDR3 extends over 17 amino acids. This CDR3 reads CASNSLVAGRSKNTQYF. CDR3 DNA sequence: TGTGCCAGCAATTCCCTCGTGGCGGGAAGATCCAAGAACACCCAGTACTTC.

In this sample, this clonotype turned up a few times. The V and J genes are TRBV4-2 and TRBJ1-2, with a possible D match to TRBD1 (5 bases). The CDR3 contains 15 residues. Trimming cost V 2 bases and J 1 base, with 11 bases left between them. Germline V gene lookup returns CDR1 LGHNA and CDR2 YNFKEQ. The CDR3 spells CASSQFTGGNYGYTF. DNA of the CDR3: TGTGCCAGCAGCCAATTTACGGGGGGTAACTATGGCTACACCTTC.

This rearrangement joins TRBV3-2 to TRBJ2-7; the D call of TRBD2 is as the table states it, not checked on the DNA. TRBV3-2 is flagged as a pseudogene. CDR3 size: 16 residues. Here the CDR3 reads CASSQDHGTTYYEQYF. CDR3 nucleotides: TGTGCCAGCAGCCAAGATCACGGGACTACCTACTACGAGCAGTACTTC.

This clonotype was seen repeatedly, ten times or more. This chain connects TRBV7-6 to TRBJ2-1; 10 bases are a match to TRBD1. CDR3 length: 14 residues. The ends lost 5 bases at V and 8 bases at J; junction bases unmatched: 6. Germline V gene sequence: CDR1 SGHVS, CDR2 FNYEAQ. The CDR3 protein is CASSHRDRGHEQFF. The CDR3 DNA reads TGTGCCAGCAGCCACCGGGACAGGGGCCATGAGCAGTTCTTC.

This clonotype has just a few counts. This chain joins TRBV28 and TRBJ2-1; D perhaps matches TRBD1 (6 bases). CDR3 length: 15 residues. Germline CDR1 is MDHEN and CDR2 is SYDVKM. The V end was cut by 5 bases, the J end by 6 bases, with 17 bases between. The CDR3 region has the DNA TGTGCCAGCAGTGTAACAGGGTCGGTTTCCAATGAGCAGTTCTTC. Translated: CASSVTGSVSNEQFF.

This clonotype was seen many times. V and J are TRBV12-3 or TRBV12-4 and TRBJ2-2, with D perhaps matching TRBD2 (5 bases). Trimming removed 5 bases from V and 6 bases from J, with 16 bases in between. This CDR3 has 15 amino acids. CDR3 sequence: CASSRTDGSAGELFF. In DNA, the CDR3 is TGTGCCAGCAGTAGGACTGACGGTTCGGCCGGGGAGCTGTTTTTT.

The chain employs TRBV6-2 or TRBV6-3 and TRBJ2-7; no reliable D call. Per the germline V gene, CDR1 is MNHEY and CDR2 is SVGEGT. The CDR3 length is 13 residues. V was shortened by 2 bases and J by 0 bases, with 5 bases between the two germline ends. The DNA of the CDR3 is TGTGCCAGCAGTTACCCTGCCTCCTACGAGCAGTACTTC. Translating gives CASSYPASYEQYF.

This rearrangement joins TRBV20-1 to TRBJ1-3; maybe TRBD1 (5 bases). Per germline, CDR1 DFQATT and CDR2 SNEGSKA (reference sequence). The CDR3 extends over 15 amino acids. With 5 bases removed from V and 0 bases from J, the gap between germline ends came to 14 bases. CDR3 in amino acids: CSADGAKHSGNTIYF. The CDR3 DNA is TGCAGTGCTGATGGGGCCAAACACTCTGGAAACACCATATATTTT.

V and J are TRBV7-2 and TRBJ2-3, with 10 bases matching TRBD1. The CDR3 spans 16 residues. Germline values: CDR1 SGHTA, CDR2 FQGNSA. The J segment lost 4 bases and the V segment lost 1 base, leaving 5 bases of the junction unmatched. In nucleotides, the CDR3 is TGTGCCAGCAGCTTAGTGGGGACAGGGGTTCCAGATACGCAGTATTTT. Its translation is CASSLVGTGVPDTQYF.

The J gene is TRBJ1-5, the V gene TRBV7-2, with D uncertain. This CDR3 spans 13 amino acids. Germline assignment: CDR1 SGHTA and CDR2 FQGNSA. V dropped 2 bases and J dropped 5 bases, with 7 bases sitting between them. The DNA for the CDR3 is TGTGCCAGCAGCTTAAGGGCTGATCAGCCCCAGCATTTT. This gives the protein CASSLRADQPQHF.

The CDR3 reads CASSAARGDTQYF. The CDR3 bases are TGTGCCAGCAGCGCGGCCAGGGGAGATACGCAGTATTTT. The gene calls are TRBV9 and TRBJ2-3; the D gene is possibly TRBD1 (6 bases). CDR1 and CDR2 from the germline V gene are SGDLS and YYNGEE. Trimming removed 3 bases at V and 5 bases at J, with 10 bases between. CDR3 length equals 13 residues.

This clonotype occurred a few times. The gene calls are TRBV11-2 and TRBJ1-2, with D maybe TRBD1 (5 bases). The V and J ends lost 1 base and 4 bases respectively, with 10 bases between them. CDR3 length: 14 residues. CDR1 is SGHAT, CDR2 FQNNGV, per germline. The CDR3 DNA follows: TGTGCCAGCAGCTTAGTCCCAGGGACCTATGGCTACACCTTC. The encoded protein is CASSLVPGTYGYTF. The whole variable domain, remainder taken from reference TRBV11-2 and TRBJ1-2, is EAGVAQSPRYKIIEKRQSVAFWCNPISGHATLYWYQQILGQGPKLLIQFQNNGVVDDSQLPKDRFSAERLKGVDSTLKIQPAKLEDSAVYLCASSLVPGTYGYTFGSGTRLTVV.

The chain is built from TRBV30 and TRBJ2-1; TRBD2 might be the D (6 bases). The CDR3 sequence is 14 residues long. Germline loops: CDR1 GTSNPN, CDR2 SVGIG (reference sequence). With 2 bases removed from V and 5 bases from J, the gap between germline ends came to 13 bases. This CDR3 reads CAWSQGGTDNEQFF. Here the CDR3 DNA reads TGTGCCTGGAGTCAGGGCGGGACGGACAATGAGCAGTTCTTC.